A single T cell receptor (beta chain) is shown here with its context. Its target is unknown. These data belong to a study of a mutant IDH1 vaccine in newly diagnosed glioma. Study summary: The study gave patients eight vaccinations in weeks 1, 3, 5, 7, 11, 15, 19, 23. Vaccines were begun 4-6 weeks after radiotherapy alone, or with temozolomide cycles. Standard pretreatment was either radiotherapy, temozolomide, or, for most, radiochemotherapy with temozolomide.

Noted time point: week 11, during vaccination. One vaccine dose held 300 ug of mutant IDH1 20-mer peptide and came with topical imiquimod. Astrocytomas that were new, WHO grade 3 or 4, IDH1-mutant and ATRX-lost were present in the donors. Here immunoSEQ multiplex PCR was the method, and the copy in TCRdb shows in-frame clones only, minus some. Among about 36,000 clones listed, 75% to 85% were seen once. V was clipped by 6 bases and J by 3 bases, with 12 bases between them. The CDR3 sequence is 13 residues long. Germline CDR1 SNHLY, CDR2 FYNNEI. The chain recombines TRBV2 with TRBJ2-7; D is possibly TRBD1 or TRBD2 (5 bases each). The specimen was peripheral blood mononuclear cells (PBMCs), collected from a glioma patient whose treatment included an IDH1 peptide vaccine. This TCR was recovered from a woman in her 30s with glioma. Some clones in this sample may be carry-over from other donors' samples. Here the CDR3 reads CASSAGTRYEQYF. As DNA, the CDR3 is TGTGCCAGCAGCGCCGGGACCCGCTACGAGCAGTACTTC. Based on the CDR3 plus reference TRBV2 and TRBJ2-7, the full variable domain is EPEVTQTPSHQVTQMGQEVILRCVPISNHLYFYWYRQILGQKVEFLVSFYNNEISEKSEIFDDQFSVERPDGSNFTLKIRSTKLEDSAMYFCASSAGTRYEQYFGPGTRLTVT.